The TCR beta chain described here comes from a study of blood T cell repertoires in COVID-19. Turning to the study itself: Donors in the United States, Italy and Spain gave samples during acute or convalescent COVID-19. T cells, B-cell-depleted T cells, or PBMCs provided the cDNA or gDNA that served as material.

With respect to this clone: This sample also contains other DNA sequences that code for the same CDR3.

Participant age was roughly 18 to 95 years, and participants resided in roughly 25 US areas. Participant reports of clinical history set cohort assignment. This CDR3 spans 13 amino acids. V was pared by 1 base and J by 3 bases, with 6 bases between. Germline V gene sequence: CDR1 LNHDA, CDR2 SQIVND (reference sequence). TCRdb's copy holds only in-frame clones and misses some; the assay was immunoSEQ multiplex PCR. In the table there are around 340,000 clones, more than 70% of which are singletons. The chain employs TRBV19 and TRBJ1-2; D gene unclear. This receptor was identified in a woman under 40 who had been exposed to COVID-19. The specimen sequenced was PBMCs or T cells enriched from blood (not recorded which). The CDR3 protein is CASSIGGDYGYTF. The DNA for the CDR3 is TGTGCCAGTAGTATAGGGGGAGACTATGGCTACACCTTC.